This TCR beta chain was observed in a study of blood T cell repertoires in COVID-19. Overall study: PBMCs, B-cell-depleted T cells, or T cells were the source of the cDNA or gDNA that made up the material.

Repertoires were generated with immunoSEQ multiplex PCR, while TCRdb's copy carries only in-frame clones and drops some. The sample has 150,000 to 200,000 clones, roughly four fifths seen once. V lost 5 bases and J 0 bases, leaving 11 bases between the germline ends. The CDR3 runs to 14 residues. Germline lookup yields CDR1 SGHTA and CDR2 FQGNSA. The genes are TRBV7-2 and TRBJ2-7; D possibly corresponds to TRBD1 (5 bases). Sequencing was done on a sample of peripheral blood. The clonotype originates from a middle-aged man who had recovered from COVID-19. CDR3 region: CASSRGAASYEQYF. The CDR3 bases are TGTGCCAGCAGCCGTGGGGCAGCCTCCTACGAGCAGTACTTC.